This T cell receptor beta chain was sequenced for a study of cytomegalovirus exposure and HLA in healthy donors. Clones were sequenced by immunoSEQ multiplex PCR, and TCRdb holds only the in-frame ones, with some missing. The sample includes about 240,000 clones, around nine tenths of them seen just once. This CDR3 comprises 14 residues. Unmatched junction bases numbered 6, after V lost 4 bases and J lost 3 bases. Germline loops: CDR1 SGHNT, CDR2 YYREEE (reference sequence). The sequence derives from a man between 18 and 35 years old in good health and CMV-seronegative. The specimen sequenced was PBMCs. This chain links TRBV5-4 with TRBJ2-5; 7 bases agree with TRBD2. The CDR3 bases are TGTGCCAGCAGCGACCGGGACTACAAAGAGACCCAGTACTTC. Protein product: CASSDRDYKETQYF.